This section outlines one T cell receptor (beta chain) sequence together with its context. Its antigen is not identified. Focal radiation with ipilimumab CTLA-4 blockade was given to patients with chemo-refractory metastatic non-small-cell lung cancer. V gave up 3 bases and J gave up 8 bases, with 13 bases separating them. The CDR3 is 14 amino acids. The germline CDR1 and CDR2 sequences are MNHEY and SVGAGI. The data belong to a study of radiotherapy plus CTLA-4 blockade in lung cancer. General study points: Reports identified early blood T cell clone dynamics, with interferon-beta, as the best response predictor. There was expansion of tumor-derived TCR clones in blood after radiotherapy plus ipilimumab.

TCRdb's copy holds only in-frame clones and misses some; the assay was immunoSEQ multiplex PCR. Among 110,000 or so clones listed, about four fifths were seen once. The sequence derives from a human donor with non-small cell lung cancer who had a partial response to radiotherapy plus ipilimumab. This chain links TRBV6-5 with TRBJ1-4; a weak D match, TRBD1 (5 bases). The sample here was peripheral blood, taken from a patient treated with radiotherapy plus ipilimumab. The CDR3 sequence: CASSYMGGREKLFF. CDR3 coding DNA: TGTGCCAGCAGTTATATGGGGGGGAGAGAAAAACTGTTTTTT.